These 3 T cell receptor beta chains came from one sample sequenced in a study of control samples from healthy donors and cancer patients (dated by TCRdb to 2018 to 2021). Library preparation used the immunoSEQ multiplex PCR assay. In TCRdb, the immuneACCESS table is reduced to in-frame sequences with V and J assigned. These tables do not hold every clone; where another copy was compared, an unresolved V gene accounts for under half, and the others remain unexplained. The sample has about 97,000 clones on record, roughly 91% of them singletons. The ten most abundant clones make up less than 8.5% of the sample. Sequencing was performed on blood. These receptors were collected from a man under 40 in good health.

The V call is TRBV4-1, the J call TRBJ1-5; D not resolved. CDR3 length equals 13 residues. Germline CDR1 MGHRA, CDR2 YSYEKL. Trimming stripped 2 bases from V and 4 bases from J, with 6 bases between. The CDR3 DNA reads TGCGCCAGCAGCCAACAGGAGAATCAGCCCCAGCATTTT. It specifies CASSQQENQPQHF.

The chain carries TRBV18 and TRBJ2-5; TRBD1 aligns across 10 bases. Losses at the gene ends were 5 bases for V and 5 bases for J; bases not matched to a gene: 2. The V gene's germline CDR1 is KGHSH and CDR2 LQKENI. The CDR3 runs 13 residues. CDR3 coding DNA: TGTGCCAGCTCAAAGGGACAGGGGGAGACCCAGTACTTC. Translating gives CASSKGQGETQYF. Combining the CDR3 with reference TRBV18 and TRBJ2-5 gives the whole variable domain NAGVMQNPRHLVRRRGQEARLRCSPMKGHSHVYWYRQLPEEGLKFMVYLQKENIIDESGMPKERFSAEFPKEGPSILRIQQVVRGDSAAYFCASSKGQGETQYFGPGTRLLVL.

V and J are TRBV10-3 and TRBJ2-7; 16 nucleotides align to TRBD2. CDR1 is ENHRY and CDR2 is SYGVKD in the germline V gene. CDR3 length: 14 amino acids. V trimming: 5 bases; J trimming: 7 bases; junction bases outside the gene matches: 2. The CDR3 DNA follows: TGTGCCATCAGTCCGGGACTAGCGGGGGGGGAGCAGTACGTC. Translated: CAISPGLAGGEQYV.